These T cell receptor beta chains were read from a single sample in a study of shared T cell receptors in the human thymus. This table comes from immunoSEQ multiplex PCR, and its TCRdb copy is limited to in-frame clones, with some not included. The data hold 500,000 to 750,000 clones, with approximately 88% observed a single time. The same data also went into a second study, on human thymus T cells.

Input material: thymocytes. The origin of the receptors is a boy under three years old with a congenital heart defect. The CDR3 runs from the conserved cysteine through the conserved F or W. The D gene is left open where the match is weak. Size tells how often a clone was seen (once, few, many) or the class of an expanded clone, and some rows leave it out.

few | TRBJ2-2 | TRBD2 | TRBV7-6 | CASSLTSLGGVTGELFF | TGTGCCAGCAGCTTAACCTCCTTGGGGGGGGTCACCGGGGAGCTGTTTTTT
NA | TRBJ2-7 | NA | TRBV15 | CATSRDNISLGRNTYEQYF | TGTGCCACCAGCAGAGATAATATAAGTTTGGGCAGGAATACATACGAGCAGTACTTC
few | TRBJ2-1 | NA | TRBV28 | CASSSRGHRSYNEQFF | TGTGCCAGCAGCTCGCGGGGTCACCGCTCCTACAATGAGCAGTTCTTC
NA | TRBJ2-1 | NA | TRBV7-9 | CASSLGAHHEQFF | TGTGCCAGCAGCTTAGGCGCCCACCATGAGCAGTTCTTC
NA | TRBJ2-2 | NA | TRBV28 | CASSYPAGPNTGELFF | TGTGCCAGCAGTTACCCGGCGGGCCCTAACACCGGGGAGCTGTTTTTT
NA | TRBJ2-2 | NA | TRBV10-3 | CAISVERQGILGTSLAVNTGELFF | TGTGCCATCAGTGTCGAAAGACAGGGGATATTGGGGACTAGCCTTGCAGTGAACACCGGGGAGCTGTTTTTT
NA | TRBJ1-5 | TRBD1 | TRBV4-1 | CASSQDYTGVDQPQHF | TGCGCCAGCAGCCAAGATTACACAGGGGTGGATCAGCCCCAGCATTTT
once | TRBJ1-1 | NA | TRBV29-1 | CSVEFGEVTEAFF | TGCAGCGTTGAATTTGGGGAGGTCACTGAAGCTTTCTTT
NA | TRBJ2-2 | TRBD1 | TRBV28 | CASSLGTVPGELFF | TGTGCCAGCAGTTTGGGGACAGTCCCCGGGGAGCTGTTTTTT
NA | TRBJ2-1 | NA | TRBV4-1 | CASSQDGQGSYNEQFF | TGCGCCAGCAGCCAAGATGGGCAGGGGTCCTACAATGAGCAGTTCTTC
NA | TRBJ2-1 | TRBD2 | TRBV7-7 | CASSPGLAVYNEQFF | TGTGCCAGCAGCCCCGGACTAGCGGTCTACAATGAGCAGTTCTTC
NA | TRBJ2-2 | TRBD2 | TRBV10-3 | CAISEATSGNTGELFF | TGTGCCATCAGTGAGGCCACTAGCGGAAACACCGGGGAGCTGTTTTTT
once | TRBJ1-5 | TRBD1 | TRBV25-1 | CASRQGPNQPQHF | TGTGCCAGCAGACAGGGGCCTAATCAGCCCCAGCATTTT
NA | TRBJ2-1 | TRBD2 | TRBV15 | CATSGPTGTSGSVQTGKIGNEQFF | TGTGCCACCAGCGGACCAACCGGGACTAGCGGGAGCGTGCAGACTGGGAAGATCGGCAATGAGCAGTTCTTC
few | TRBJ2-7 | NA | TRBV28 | CASSFPGPLVDYEQYF | TGTGCCAGCAGTTTCCCAGGTCCCCTGGTGGACTACGAGCAGTACTTC
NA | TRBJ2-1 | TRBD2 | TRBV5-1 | CASSCDQTSGSWDEQFF | TGCGCCAGCAGCTGCGATCAGACTAGCGGGAGCTGGGATGAGCAGTTCTTC
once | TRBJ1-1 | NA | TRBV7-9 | CASQEGDMNTEAFF | TGTGCCAGCCAAGAGGGGGACATGAACACTGAAGCTTTCTTT
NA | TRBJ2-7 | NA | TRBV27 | CASSLHPGDEQYF | TGTGCCAGCAGTCTACATCCAGGGGACGAGCAGTACTTC
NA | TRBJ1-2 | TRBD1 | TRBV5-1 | CASSPDRAAPYGYTF | TGCGCCAGCAGCCCCGACAGGGCCGCTCCCTATGGCTACACCTTC
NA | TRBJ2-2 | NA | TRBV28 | CASSMSENTGELFF | TGTGCCAGCAGTATGAGCGAAAACACCGGGGAGCTGTTTTTT
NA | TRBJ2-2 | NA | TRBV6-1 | CASSEDRTRKGPPGELFF | TGTGCCAGCAGTGAGGACAGAACTAGGAAAGGGCCCCCCGGGGAGCTGTTTTTT
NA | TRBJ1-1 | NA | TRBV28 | CASSYPVNTEAFF | TGTGCCAGCAGTTATCCGGTGAACACTGAAGCTTTCTTT
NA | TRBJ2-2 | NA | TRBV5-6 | CASSSGRGTGELFF | TGTGCCAGCTCATCGGGCCGGGGCACCGGGGAGCTGTTTTTT
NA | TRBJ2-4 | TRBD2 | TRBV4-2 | CASSQERGSGRKNIQYF | TGTGCCAGCAGCCAAGAACGAGGTAGCGGGAGGAAAAACATTCAGTACTTC
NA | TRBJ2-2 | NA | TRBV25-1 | CASSEFFGHLPTGELFF | TGTGCCAGCAGTGAATTTTTTGGACACCTACCCACCGGGGAGCTGTTTTTT
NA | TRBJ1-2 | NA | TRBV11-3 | CASSFSQTRTKGHYGYTF | TGTGCCAGCAGCTTCTCTCAAACGAGGACAAAAGGGCACTATGGCTACACCTTC
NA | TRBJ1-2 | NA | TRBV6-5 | CASSSRDTNNYGYTF | TGTGCCAGCAGTTCCCGGGACACAAATAACTATGGCTACACCTTC
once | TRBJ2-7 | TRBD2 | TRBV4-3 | CASSQDPATSGRRTSYEQYF | TGCGCCAGCAGCCAAGATCCCGCGACTAGCGGGCGCCGGACCTCCTACGAGCAGTACTTC
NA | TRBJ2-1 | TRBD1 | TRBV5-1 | CASSTAGTGYNEQFF | TGCGCCAGCAGCACGGCCGGGACAGGCTACAATGAGCAGTTCTTC
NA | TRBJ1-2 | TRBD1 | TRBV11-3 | CASSLGQGESRYTF | TGTGCCAGCAGCTTAGGACAGGGGGAAAGTCGGTACACCTTC
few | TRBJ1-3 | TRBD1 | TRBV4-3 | CASSLKSPRQGAKHTGNTIYF | TGCGCCAGCAGCCTAAAGAGTCCCCGACAGGGGGCTAAACATACTGGAAACACCATATATTTT
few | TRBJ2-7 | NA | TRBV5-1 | CASSAGHRGNEDEQYF | TGCGCCAGCAGCGCCGGGCATAGAGGGAACGAGGACGAGCAGTACTTC
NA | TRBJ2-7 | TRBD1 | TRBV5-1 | CASRLRGTGSYEQYF | TGCGCCAGCCGCCTCCGCGGGACAGGCTCCTACGAGCAGTACTTC
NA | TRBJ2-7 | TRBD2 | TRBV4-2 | CASSLVLQREGSYEQYF | TGTGCCAGCAGCCTGGTACTGCAGCGGGAGGGTTCCTACGAGCAGTACTTC
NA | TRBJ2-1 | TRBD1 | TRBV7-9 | CASSLNRGKDPNEQFF | TGTGCCAGCAGCCTCAACAGGGGGAAGGATCCCAATGAGCAGTTCTTC
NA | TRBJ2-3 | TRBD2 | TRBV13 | CASSPLPTSGPDTQYF | TGTGCCAGCAGCCCCCTCCCGACTAGCGGGCCCGATACGCAGTATTTT
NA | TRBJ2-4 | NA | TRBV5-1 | CASMGGKNIQYF | TGCGCCAGCATGGGCGGGAAAAACATTCAGTACTTC
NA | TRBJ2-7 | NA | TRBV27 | CASSFLRAPWRNSHEQYF | TGTGCCAGCAGTTTTCTGCGGGCTCCATGGCGGAATAGCCACGAGCAGTACTTC
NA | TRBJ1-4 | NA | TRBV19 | CASSIRRTEGNEKLFF | TGTGCCAGTAGTATCCGACGGACGGAGGGAAATGAAAAACTGTTTTTT
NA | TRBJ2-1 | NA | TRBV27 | CASSPRDREDSGRFYNEQFF | TGTGCCAGCAGTCCCCGGGACAGGGAGGATAGCGGGAGATTCTACAATGAGCAGTTCTTC
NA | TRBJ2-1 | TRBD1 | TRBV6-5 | CASRAGGNEQFF | TGTGCCAGCAGAGCAGGGGGCAATGAGCAGTTCTTC
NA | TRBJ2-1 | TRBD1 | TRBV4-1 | CASSRQGYNEQFF | TGCGCCAGCAGCAGACAGGGTTACAATGAGCAGTTCTTC
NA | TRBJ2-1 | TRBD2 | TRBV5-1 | CASKRTSGPSSYNEQFF | TGCGCCAGTAAACGGACTAGCGGGCCCAGCTCCTACAATGAGCAGTTCTTC
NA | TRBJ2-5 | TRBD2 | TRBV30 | CAWSVPASGTEGETQYF | TGTGCCTGGAGTGTACCGGCTAGCGGGACGGAGGGAGAGACCCAGTACTTC
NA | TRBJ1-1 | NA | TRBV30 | CAWRGNRVEAFF | TGTGCCTGGAGGGGTAACAGGGTTGAAGCTTTCTTT
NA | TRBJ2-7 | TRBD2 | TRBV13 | CASSITGTSFSEQYF | TGTGCCAGCAGCATAACCGGGACTAGCTTCAGCGAGCAGTACTTC
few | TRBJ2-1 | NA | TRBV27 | CASRGLDNEQFF | TGTGCCAGCAGGGGGCTCGACAATGAGCAGTTCTTC
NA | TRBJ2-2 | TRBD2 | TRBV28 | CASGLLAGGFGELFF | TGTGCCAGCGGACTACTAGCGGGAGGTTTTGGGGAGCTGTTTTTT
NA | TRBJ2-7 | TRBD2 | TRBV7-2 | CASSSASGRADYEQYF | TGTGCCAGCAGCTCCGCTAGCGGGAGGGCCGACTACGAGCAGTACTTC
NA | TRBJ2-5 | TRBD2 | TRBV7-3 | CASSLDGGLAGRETQYF | TGTGCCAGCAGCTTAGATGGCGGACTAGCGGGAAGGGAGACCCAGTACTTC
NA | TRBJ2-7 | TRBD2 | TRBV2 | CASSEGGVSYEQYF | TGTGCCAGCAGTGAGGGGGGGGTTTCCTACGAGCAGTACTTC
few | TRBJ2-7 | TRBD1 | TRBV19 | CASSIDIPGQPTKKSYEQYF | TGTGCCAGTAGTATAGATATACCGGGACAGCCAACCAAGAAATCCTACGAGCAGTACTTC
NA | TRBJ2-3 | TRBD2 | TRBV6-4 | CASSDWGLAGHTQYF | TGTGCCAGCAGTGACTGGGGACTAGCGGGACATACGCAGTATTTT
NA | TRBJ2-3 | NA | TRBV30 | CAWSAEVATDTQYF | TGTGCCTGGAGCGCAGAGGTGGCCACAGATACGCAGTATTTT
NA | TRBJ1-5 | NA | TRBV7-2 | CASSLDRGGTQPQHF | TGTGCCAGCAGCTTAGATCGCGGGGGGACTCAGCCCCAGCATTTT
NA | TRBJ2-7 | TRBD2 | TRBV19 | CASSTLAGPGEQYF | TGTGCCAGTAGTACTTTAGCGGGACCCGGCGAGCAGTACTTC
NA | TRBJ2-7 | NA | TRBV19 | CASSNPTGSYEQYF | TGTGCCAGTAGTAACCCGACTGGATCCTACGAGCAGTACTTC
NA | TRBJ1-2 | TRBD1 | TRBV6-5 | CASSGPGDRPGYTF | TGTGCCAGCAGTGGGCCCGGGGACAGGCCTGGCTACACCTTC
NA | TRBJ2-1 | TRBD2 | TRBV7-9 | CASTPATREVSYNEQFF | TGTGCCAGCACCCCGGCTACGCGGGAGGTCTCCTACAATGAGCAGTTCTTC
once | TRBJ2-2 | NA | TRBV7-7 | CASRPDWNTGELFF | TGTGCCAGCAGACCCGACTGGAACACCGGGGAGCTGTTTTTT